The 28 T cell receptor beta chains below were found in one sample sequenced in a study of CD8 T cells in ankylosing spondylitis. TCRdb re-called the 5' RACE reads with MiXCR, one entry per CDR3 protein. The sample has about 250,000 distinct CDR3 sequences; roughly a third are singletons. Sequencing used blood, either unsorted or a sorted T cell fraction (not recorded which). The source is a male donor with ankylosing spondylitis or in good health (not recorded which).

The CDR3 sequence: CASSLGGQAYEQYF. The CDR3 DNA is TGTGCCAGCAGTCTAGGGGGTCAGGCCTACGAGCAGTACTTC. The chain is built from TRBV12-3 or TRBV12-4 and TRBJ2-7; possible D gene TRBD1, 6 bases. The CDR3 contains 14 residues. The V end was cut by 5 bases, the J end by 2 bases, with 13 bases between.

The sample holds a few counts of this clonotype. The chain is built from TRBV5-1 and TRBJ1-2, with D tentatively TRBD1 (6 bases). Germline assignment: CDR1 SGHRS and CDR2 YFSETQ. The CDR3 has 14 amino acids. V lost 0 bases, J lost 7 bases, and 13 bases lay in between. The CDR3 sequence is CASSLVAGDGGYTF. The CDR3 bases are TGCGCCAGCAGCTTGGTTGCAGGGGACGGTGGCTACACCTTC.

CDR3 sequence: CASSVGRRDYNSPLHF. In DNA form, the CDR3 reads TGTGCCAGCAGCGTGGGACGGAGAGACTATAATTCACCCCTCCACTTT. The gene calls are TRBV7-2 and TRBJ1-6, with a tentative D call TRBD1 (5 bases). The germline gives CDR1 SGHTA, CDR2 FQGNSA. V was cut by 5 bases and J by 3 bases, with 14 bases left in between. The CDR3 runs to 16 residues.

The table lists this clonotype with a few counts. The chain has TRBV4-2 and TRBJ2-7; D possibly matches TRBD1 or TRBD2 (5 bases each). This CDR3 has 15 residues. Germline V gene sequence: CDR1 LGHNA, CDR2 YNFKEQ. Trimming pared 0 bases from V and 6 bases from J, leaving 15 bases between. CDR3 in DNA: TGTGCCAGCAGCCAAGAAGCCGGGACCGTGGGCGAGCAGTACTTC. Residues: CASSQEAGTVGEQYF.

The chain carries TRBV20-1 and TRBJ2-7; perhaps D is TRBD1 or TRBD2 (5 bases each). This CDR3 region has 14 residues. The germline V and J ends were trimmed by 6 bases and 2 bases, with 17 bases remaining between them. Germline-derived CDR1 and CDR2 are DFQATT and SNEGSKA (reference sequence). The CDR3 sequence is CSAHRDLTAYEQYF. CDR3 DNA sequence: TGCAGTGCCCACCGGGACCTTACTGCCTACGAGCAGTACTTC.

This clonotype came up a few times. The rearrangement uses TRBV12-3 or TRBV12-4 and TRBJ2-3, with TRBD1 as a possible D gene (6 bases). This CDR3 region has 13 residues. V was cut by 11 bases and J by 0 bases, with 12 bases left in between. The CDR3 is CAVGGQSTDTQYF. The CDR3 nucleotides are TGTGCCGTAGGTGGACAGAGCACAGATACGCAGTATTTT.

The chain combines TRBV15 with TRBJ1-5, with 8 bases matching TRBD1. Germline V CDR1 and CDR2: LNHNV, YYDKDF (reference sequence). The CDR3 is 15 amino acids. The J segment lost 9 bases and the V segment lost 7 bases, leaving 14 bases of the junction unmatched. CDR3 nucleotides: TGTGCCACCAACTCCTTTGGGACAGGACATGGGCCCCAGCATTTT. Translating gives CATNSFGTGHGPQHF.

The V and J genes are TRBV11-1 and TRBJ2-7; 8 bases agree with TRBD1. CDR1 and CDR2 (germline): SGHAT, FQDESV (reference sequence). This CDR3 region has 15 residues. Trimming at V came to 1 base and at J to 3 bases, leaving 5 bases not matched to a gene. CDR3 nucleotide sequence: TGTGCCAGCAGCTTAGGCGGACAGGGTTACTACGAGCAGTACTTC. It encodes CASSLGGQGYYEQYF.

There are a few counts of this clonotype. The chain carries TRBV27 and TRBJ1-5; 8 nucleotides line up with TRBD1. The ends lost 6 bases at V and 9 bases at J; junction bases unmatched: 4. The germline CDR1 and CDR2 sequences are MNHEY and SMNVEV (reference sequence). The CDR3 runs to 12 residues. CDR3 in amino acids: CASSDRGSPQHF. Here the CDR3 DNA reads TGTGCCAGCAGCGACAGGGGTTCGCCCCAGCATTTT.

V is TRBV6-1 and J is TRBJ2-7, with 12 bases aligning to TRBD2. The CDR3 loop spans 15 amino acids. CDR1 and CDR2 from the germline V gene are MNHNS and SASEGT. The J segment lost 0 bases and the V segment lost 6 bases, leaving 3 bases of the junction unmatched. CDR3 protein: CASSTTSGGSYEQYF. In DNA form, the CDR3 reads TGTGCCAGCAGCACGACTAGCGGGGGCTCCTACGAGCAGTACTTC.

A few counts support this clonotype. The chain employs TRBV6-1 and TRBJ2-5; maybe TRBD1 (5 bases). Germline V gene lookup returns CDR1 MNHNS and CDR2 SASEGT. This CDR3 is 15 amino acids long. The V and J ends lost 5 bases and 2 bases respectively, with 15 bases between them. Here the CDR3 DNA reads TGTGCCAGCAGTCCGGATACAGGAGCACAAGAGACCCAGTACTTC. Residues: CASSPDTGAQETQYF.

In this sample, this clonotype turned up once. The rearrangement links TRBV6-5 to TRBJ2-7; D gene ambiguous. This CDR3 comprises 16 residues. CDR1 and CDR2 from the germline V gene are MNHEY and SVGAGI. V lost 0 bases to trimming and J lost 3 bases, with 15 bases between them. Here the CDR3 reads CASSYSSFSNFYEQYF. The CDR3 DNA reads as TGTGCCAGCAGTTACTCAAGTTTTAGTAACTTCTACGAGCAGTACTTC.

This clonotype appeared a few times. The CDR3 sequence: CASRGQGLWNSPLHF. The CDR3 DNA follows: TGCGCCAGCAGGGGACAGGGGTTGTGGAATTCACCCCTCCACTTT. This sequence joins TRBV10-2 and TRBJ1-6; 10 bases fit TRBD1. Looked up from germline, CDR1 is WSHSY and CDR2 is SAAADI. This CDR3 region has 15 residues. Losses at the gene ends were 6 bases for V and 7 bases for J; bases not matched to a gene: 6.

This clonotype turned up a few times. The genes are TRBV12-3 or TRBV12-4 and TRBJ1-2; 7 bases agree with TRBD1. V lost 4 bases to trimming and J lost 0 bases; unmatched junction nucleotides: 5. The CDR3 runs 15 residues. The CDR3 is CASSSRQGANYGYTF. In nucleotides, the CDR3 is TGTGCCAGCAGTTCGCGACAGGGAGCTAACTATGGCTACACCTTC.

This rearrangement joins TRBV15 to TRBJ2-4; 10 bases agree with TRBD2. The V segment lost 3 bases and the J segment 1 base; nucleotides outside the gene matches: 0. The CDR3 totals 15 residues. The V gene's germline CDR1 is LNHNV and CDR2 YYDKDF (reference sequence). The CDR3 bases are TGTGCCACCAGCAGGACTAGCGGGGCCAAAAACATTCAGTACTTC. Protein sequence: CATSRTSGAKNIQYF.

The chain combines TRBV29-1 with TRBJ2-2; maybe TRBD2 (6 bases). The V gene's germline CDR1 is SQVTM and CDR2 ANQGSEA. V lost 7 bases, J lost 7 bases, and 28 bases lay in between. The CDR3 is 17 residues long. Here the CDR3 reads CSARGDSGTRHLGELFF. The CDR3 nucleotides are TGCAGCGCCCGGGGAGATTCTGGGACTCGCCACCTCGGGGAGCTGTTTTTT.

The chain recombines TRBV12-3 or TRBV12-4 with TRBJ2-7; TRBD2 agrees at 9 bases. The CDR3 covers 14 residues. V shed 10 bases and J 4 bases; nucleotides not matched to a gene: 11. CDR3 in DNA: TGTGCCACCCGGGGGTCTAGCGGGGATTACGAGCAGTACTTC. Its translation is CATRGSSGDYEQYF.

A few counts support this clonotype. The CDR3 sequence is CASIPTGGVSDTQYF. The CDR3 nucleotides read TGTGCCAGCATTCCGACAGGGGGTGTCTCAGATACGCAGTATTTT. The V and J genes are TRBV5-6 and TRBJ2-3, with TRBD1 matching over 9 bases. Germline loops: CDR1 SGHDT, CDR2 YYEEEE. CDR3 length: 15 residues. Losses at the gene ends were 6 bases for V and 4 bases for J; bases not matched to a gene: 9.

The sample holds many counts of this clonotype. The chain employs TRBV15 and TRBJ2-5; no clear D gene. The germline V gene has CDR1 LNHNV and CDR2 YYDKDF (reference sequence). The CDR3 has 15 residues. V shed 0 bases and J shed 2 bases, with 10 bases lying between them. The CDR3 DNA is TGTGCCACCAGCAGAGATTTGGGCAGACAAGAGACCCAGTACTTC. Amino acids: CATSRDLGRQETQYF.

V gene TRBV2 combines with J gene TRBJ1-4, with no clear D. This CDR3 comprises 13 residues. The germline gives CDR1 SNHLY, CDR2 FYNNEI. V dropped 1 base and J dropped 4 bases, with 4 bases sitting between them. This CDR3 reads CASSEDRNEKLFF. In nucleotides, the CDR3 is TGTGCCAGCAGTGAAGACCGTAATGAAAAACTGTTTTTT. The full variable domain, its missing parts supplied by reference TRBV2 and TRBJ1-4, is EPEVTQTPSHQVTQMGQEVILRCVPISNHLYFYWYRQILGQKVEFLVSFYNNEISEKSEIFDDQFSVERPDGSNFTLKIRSTKLEDSAMYFCASSEDRNEKLFFGSGTQLSVL.

This clonotype has just a few counts. The chain combines TRBV15 with TRBJ2-2; no clear D gene. From germline, CDR1 is LNHNV and CDR2 YYDKDF (reference sequence). The CDR3 has 14 amino acids. V lost 0 bases, J lost 7 bases, and 9 bases lay in between. The CDR3 protein is CATSRDRGGGELFF. The CDR3 bases are TGTGCCACCAGCAGAGATCGCGGTGGCGGGGAGCTGTTTTTT.

This clonotype came up a few times. DNA of the CDR3: TGTGCCAGCAGCTTATATGGGGGGGCAGAGACCCAGTACTTC. This codes for CASSLYGGAETQYF. V and J are TRBV7-2 and TRBJ2-5, with a possible D match to TRBD2 (7 bases). Trimming removed 2 bases from V and 4 bases from J, with 11 bases in between. Germline values: CDR1 SGHTA, CDR2 FQGNSA. The CDR3 length is 14 residues. Based on the CDR3 plus reference TRBV7-2 and TRBJ2-5, the full variable domain is GAGVSQSPSNKVTEKGKDVELRCDPISGHTALYWYRQSLGQGLEFLIYFQGNSAPDKSGLPSDRFSAERTGGSVSTLTIQRTQQEDSAVYLCASSLYGGAETQYFGPGTRLLVL.

The rearrangement uses TRBV20-1 and TRBJ1-2, with D possibly being TRBD1 (5 bases). The CDR3 length is 15 residues. Per the germline V gene, CDR1 is DFQATT and CDR2 is SNEGSKA (reference sequence). V lost 0 bases, J lost 4 bases, and 15 bases lay in between. The CDR3 is CSAREGSAGGYGYTF. The CDR3 DNA is TGCAGTGCTAGAGAAGGCAGCGCTGGGGGCTATGGCTACACCTTC.

The chain employs TRBV20-1 and TRBJ2-2; D remains ambiguous. Trimming cost V 4 bases and J 1 base, with 4 bases left between them. The germline V gene has CDR1 DFQATT and CDR2 SNEGSKA (reference sequence). This CDR3 has 12 amino acids. This chain's CDR3 is CSAIVNTGELFF. The CDR3 DNA is TGCAGTGCTATTGTGAACACCGGGGAGCTGTTTTTT.

V usage is TRBV7-9 and J usage is TRBJ2-5, with 8 bases lining up with TRBD1. Germline V gene lookup returns CDR1 SEHNR and CDR2 FQNEAQ (reference sequence). V was pared by 5 bases and J by 4 bases, with 6 bases of the junction left unmatched. CDR3 size: 14 residues. CDR3 coding DNA: TGTGCCAGCAGCCCCGGACAGGGAATAGAGACCCAGTACTTC. This codes for CASSPGQGIETQYF.

Points on this clonotype: At one of its ends the junction is not consistent with the germline gene, which may arise from a read error. The chain employs TRBV7-2 and TRBJ2-6; D perhaps matches TRBD1 (5 bases). The CDR3 spans 17 residues. The V gene's germline CDR1 is SGHTA and CDR2 FQGNSA. The CDR3 DNA reads TGTGCCAGACCAACAGGCCGACGTATCTCTGGGGCCAACGGCCTGACTTTC. Translating it yields CARPTGRRISGANGLTF.

This chain joins TRBV15 and TRBJ2-1, with D perhaps matching TRBD2 (5 bases). The CDR3 length is 13 residues. V lost 8 bases and J lost 4, with 12 bases in between. The V gene's germline CDR1 is LNHNV and CDR2 YYDKDF (reference sequence). DNA of the CDR3: TGTGCCACCCGGAGGTCCTCGTACAATGAGCAGTTCTTC. Its translation is CATRRSSYNEQFF.

The chain employs TRBV6-5 and TRBJ2-7; D tentatively fits TRBD1 or TRBD2 (5 bases each). The CDR3 covers 12 residues. V was cut by 8 bases and J by 5 bases, with 13 bases left in between. From germline, CDR1 is MNHEY and CDR2 SVGAGI. CDR3 loop: CASGEGDHEQYF. The CDR3 DNA follows: TGTGCCAGCGGGGAAGGGGACCACGAGCAGTACTTC.